One sample yielded the 2 T cell receptor beta chains listed below, sequenced in a study of shared clonotypes between healthy human individuals. This table comes from immunoSEQ multiplex PCR, and its TCRdb copy is limited to in-frame clones, with some not included. Of some 1,900,000 clones detected, around 96% appear once; the ten largest clones hold under 1.5%. The naive CD8 fraction comprised CD45RO-negative cells positively selected for CCR7 and excluded terminally differentiated effector memory CD45RA+ cells. Specimen: naive CD8+ T cells sorted from blood. These receptors all stem from a man younger than 35 in good health.

CDR3 coding DNA: TGTGCCAGCAGCCCGGGACCGGGGGATGAGCAGTTCTTC. Translated, it gives CASSPGPGDEQFF. V usage is TRBV7-9 and J usage is TRBJ2-1; D is possibly TRBD2 (6 bases). Germline V gene lookup returns CDR1 SEHNR and CDR2 FQNEAQ (reference sequence). Trimming shortened V by 5 bases and J by 8 bases, and 13 bases separated the two germline ends. The CDR3 contains 13 residues.

On this clone itself: The germline gene is not matched at one end of the junction; a read error may be the cause. In DNA form, the CDR3 reads TGTGCCAGCAGCCGAGCTGGGGGGGCAGCCTATGAGCAGTACTTC. Encoded protein: CASSRAGGAAYEQYF. The chain recombines TRBV7-2 with TRBJ2-7, with D maybe TRBD2 (7 bases). CDR1 is SGHTA and CDR2 is FQGNSA in the germline V gene. This CDR3 has 15 amino acids.